The rows below give T cell receptor beta chains drawn from one sample of a study of blood T cell repertoires in COVID-19. Some clones are missing from TCRdb's copy, which holds only in-frame ones; the method was immunoSEQ multiplex PCR. This sample has some 380,000 clones, with around 87% found just once. Material for sequencing was PBMCs or T cells enriched from blood (not recorded which). The source of these receptors is a young man who had recovered from COVID-19. Both conserved end residues are trimmed from each CDR3. The order of the fields is V gene, J gene, CDR3 protein.

v_call: TRBV2
j_call: TRBJ2-3
cdr3_aa: ASSERLGLADTDTQY

v_call: TRBV5-4
j_call: TRBJ2-5
cdr3_aa: ASSPRRDSGGETQY

v_call: TRBV14
j_call: TRBJ1-2
cdr3_aa: ASSQTGQAYGYT

v_call: TRBV5-5
j_call: TRBJ1-4
cdr3_aa: ASIETGVEKLF

v_call: TRBV18
j_call: TRBJ1-2
cdr3_aa: ATAPDYGYT

v_call: TRBV15
j_call: TRBJ1-1
cdr3_aa: ATDRGPRGPTEAF

v_call: TRBV6-5
j_call: TRBJ1-5
cdr3_aa: AGETQDPSNQPQH

v_call: TRBV19
j_call: TRBJ2-2
cdr3_aa: ASIERAGTGELF

v_call: TRBV5-1
j_call: TRBJ1-5
cdr3_aa: ASSLTGEQPQH

v_call: TRBV9
j_call: TRBJ2-1
cdr3_aa: ASSPAGTGGYNEQF